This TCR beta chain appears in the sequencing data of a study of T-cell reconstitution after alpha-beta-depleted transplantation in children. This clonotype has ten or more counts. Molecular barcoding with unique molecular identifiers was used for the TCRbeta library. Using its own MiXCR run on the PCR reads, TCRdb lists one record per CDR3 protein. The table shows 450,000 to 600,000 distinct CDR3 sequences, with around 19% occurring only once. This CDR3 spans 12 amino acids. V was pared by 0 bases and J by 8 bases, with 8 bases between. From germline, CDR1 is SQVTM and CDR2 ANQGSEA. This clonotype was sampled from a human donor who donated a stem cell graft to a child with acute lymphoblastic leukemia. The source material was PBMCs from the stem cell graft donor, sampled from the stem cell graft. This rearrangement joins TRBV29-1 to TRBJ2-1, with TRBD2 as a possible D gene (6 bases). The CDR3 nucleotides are TGCAGCGTTGAAGATGGGGAGGATGAGCAGTTCTTC. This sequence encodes CSVEDGEDEQFF.